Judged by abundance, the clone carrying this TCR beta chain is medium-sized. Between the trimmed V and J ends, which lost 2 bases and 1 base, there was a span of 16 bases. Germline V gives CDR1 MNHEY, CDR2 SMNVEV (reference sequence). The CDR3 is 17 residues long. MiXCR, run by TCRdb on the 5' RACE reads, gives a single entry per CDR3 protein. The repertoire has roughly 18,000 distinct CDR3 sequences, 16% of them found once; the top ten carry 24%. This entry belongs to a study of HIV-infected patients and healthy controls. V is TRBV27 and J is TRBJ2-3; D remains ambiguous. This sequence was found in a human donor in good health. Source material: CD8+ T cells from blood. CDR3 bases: TGTGCCAGCAGTTTAAAGGCTCCCGGTGACGGCACAGATACGCAGTATTTT. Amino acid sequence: CASSLKAPGDGTDTQYF.